This TCR beta chain was sequenced in a study of T cell clonality in common variable immunodeficiency. Profiling relied on immunoSEQ multiplex PCR, and the TCRdb table lists in-frame clones only, not all of them. The data show about 28,000 clones, with none appearing a single time. With 3 bases clipped from V and 5 bases from J, the junction kept 3 bases outside the gene matches. Looked up from germline, CDR1 is LNHDA and CDR2 is SQIVND (reference sequence). The CDR3 has 15 residues. Concerning this clone: The antigen is unknown. The CDR3 end lies 3 residues beyond the end of the read and is filled in from the germline J gene.

Regarding the study as a whole: TCRbeta clonality was increased in CVID versus healthy controls. CVID subjects shared fewer TCRbeta clones than healthy controls did. Reportedly, TCR beta sequences from common variable immunodeficiency showed fewer deletions and N-nucleotide insertions. Authors noted CVID clonality's cause needs subpopulation repertoire sequencing.

The chain couples TRBV19 to TRBJ2-3; 12 bases fit TRBD1. The origin of this receptor is a human donor with common variable immunodeficiency. Input material: peripheral blood mononuclear cells. The part of the CDR3 DNA that was read is TGTGCCAGTAGTATCGGGGACAGGGGGCAAGATACG. Protein product: CASSIGDRGQDT. The whole CDR3 protein is CASSIGDRGQDTQYF.